Included here is one TCR beta chain sequence, with context. Its specificity is not known. cDNA serving as the sequencing template came from extracted, reverse transcribed RNA. Here immunoSEQ multiplex PCR was the method, and the copy in TCRdb shows in-frame clones only, minus some. This sample yields fewer than 250,000 clones, of which 64% are seen a single time; 4% to 4.5% belongs to the top ten. Treatment meaning: oral pan-JAK inhibitor, 5-10 mg twice daily. The length of the CDR3 is 14 residues. Germline V gene data show CDR1 as SGHRS and CDR2 as YFSETQ. V lost 0 bases, J lost 0 bases, and 7 bases lay in between. The source of the sample is a study of CD8+ T cells in alopecia areata. Findings of the study overall: Persistence of many expanded lesional clones was seen in scalp and blood during tofacitinib.

This chain links TRBV5-1 with TRBJ2-7; no definite D call. Sequences were derived from CD4+ T cells sorted from blood, sampled at week 4, from a patient treated with tofacitinib. The TCR was taken from a human donor with alopecia areata. The CDR3: CASSLATDSYEQYF. CDR3 sequence (DNA): TGCGCCAGCAGCTTGGCTACAGACTCCTACGAGCAGTACTTC.